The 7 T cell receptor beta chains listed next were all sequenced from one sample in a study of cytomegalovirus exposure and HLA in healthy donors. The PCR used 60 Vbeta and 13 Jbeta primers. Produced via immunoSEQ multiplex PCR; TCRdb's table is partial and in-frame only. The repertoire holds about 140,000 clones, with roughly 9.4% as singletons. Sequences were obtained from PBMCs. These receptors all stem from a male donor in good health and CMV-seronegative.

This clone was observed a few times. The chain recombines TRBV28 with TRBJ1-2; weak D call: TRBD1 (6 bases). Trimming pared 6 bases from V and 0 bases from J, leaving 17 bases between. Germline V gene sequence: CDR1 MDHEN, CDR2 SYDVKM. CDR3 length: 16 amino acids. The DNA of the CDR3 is TGTGCCAGCAGCCCTGGACAGTTCTTAGCTAACTATGGCTACACCTTC. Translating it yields CASSPGQFLANYGYTF.

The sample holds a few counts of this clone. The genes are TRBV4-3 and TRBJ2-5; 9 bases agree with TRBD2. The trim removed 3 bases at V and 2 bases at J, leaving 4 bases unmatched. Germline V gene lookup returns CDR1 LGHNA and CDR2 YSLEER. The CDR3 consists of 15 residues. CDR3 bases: TGCGCCAGCAGCCAGGGGACTAGCCTTCAAGAGACCCAGTACTTC. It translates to CASSQGTSLQETQYF.

CDR3 amino acids: CSVEPTWDKGYTEAFF. DNA for the CDR3: TGCAGCGTTGAACCTACTTGGGACAAGGGTTACACTGAAGCTTTCTTT. This chain joins TRBV29-1 and TRBJ1-1, with a possible D match to TRBD1 (6 bases). Germline V lookup: CDR1 SQVTM, CDR2 ANQGSEA. V was pared by 2 bases and J by 3 bases, with 19 bases between. The CDR3 contains 16 residues.

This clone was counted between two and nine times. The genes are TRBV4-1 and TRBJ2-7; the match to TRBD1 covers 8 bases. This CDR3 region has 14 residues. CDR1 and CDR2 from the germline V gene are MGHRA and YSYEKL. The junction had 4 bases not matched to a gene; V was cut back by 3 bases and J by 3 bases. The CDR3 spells CASSHPDRDYEQYF. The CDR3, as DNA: TGCGCCAGCAGCCACCCGGACAGGGACTACGAGCAGTACTTC.

CDR3 sequence (DNA): TGTGCCAGCAGTGAGGACAGGTACACTGAAGCTTTCTTT. The encoded protein is CASSEDRYTEAFF. The chain combines TRBV28 with TRBJ1-1, with 7 bases that match TRBD1. The germline CDR1 and CDR2 sequences are MDHEN and SYDVKM. This CDR3 is 13 amino acids long. Trimming at V came to 5 bases and at J to 3 bases, leaving 3 bases not matched to a gene.

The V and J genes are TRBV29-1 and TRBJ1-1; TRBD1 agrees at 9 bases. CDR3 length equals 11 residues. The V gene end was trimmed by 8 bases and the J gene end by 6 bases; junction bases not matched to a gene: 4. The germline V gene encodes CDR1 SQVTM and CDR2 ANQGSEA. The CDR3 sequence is CSSRQGAEAFF. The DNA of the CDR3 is TGCAGCTCTAGACAGGGGGCTGAAGCTTTCTTT.

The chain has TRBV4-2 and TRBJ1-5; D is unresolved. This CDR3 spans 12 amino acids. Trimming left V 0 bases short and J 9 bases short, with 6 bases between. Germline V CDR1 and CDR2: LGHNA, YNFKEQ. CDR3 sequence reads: CASSQDTGPQHF. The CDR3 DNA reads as TGTGCCAGCAGCCAAGACACGGGGCCCCAGCATTTT.